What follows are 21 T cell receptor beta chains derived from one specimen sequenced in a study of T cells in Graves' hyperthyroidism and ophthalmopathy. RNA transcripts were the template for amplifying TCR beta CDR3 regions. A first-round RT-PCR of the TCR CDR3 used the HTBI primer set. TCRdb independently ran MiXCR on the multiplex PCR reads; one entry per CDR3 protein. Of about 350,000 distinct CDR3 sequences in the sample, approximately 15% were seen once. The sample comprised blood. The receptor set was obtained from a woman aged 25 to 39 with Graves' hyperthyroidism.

CDR3 nucleotides: TGCGCCAGCAGCCTTATCCAATGGGGGGGAGTGAACACTGAAGCTTTCTTT. Its protein is CASSLIQWGGVNTEAFF. This sequence joins TRBV5-1 and TRBJ1-1, with a possible D match to TRBD1 (5 bases). The CDR3 spans 17 residues. Germline CDR1 is SGHRS and CDR2 is YFSETQ. V lost 4 bases and J lost 0, with 19 bases in between.

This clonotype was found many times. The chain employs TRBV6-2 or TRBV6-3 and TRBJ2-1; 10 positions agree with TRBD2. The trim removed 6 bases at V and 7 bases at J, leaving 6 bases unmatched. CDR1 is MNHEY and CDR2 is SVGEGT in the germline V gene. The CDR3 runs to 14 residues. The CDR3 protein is CASRSSGRVNEQFF. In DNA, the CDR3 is TGTGCCAGCAGATCAAGCGGGAGGGTTAATGAGCAGTTCTTC.

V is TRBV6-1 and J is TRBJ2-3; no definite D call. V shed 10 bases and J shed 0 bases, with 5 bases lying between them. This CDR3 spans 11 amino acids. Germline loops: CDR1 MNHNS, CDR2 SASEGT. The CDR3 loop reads CATDSTDTQYF. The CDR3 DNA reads TGTGCCACCGATAGCACAGATACGCAGTATTTT.

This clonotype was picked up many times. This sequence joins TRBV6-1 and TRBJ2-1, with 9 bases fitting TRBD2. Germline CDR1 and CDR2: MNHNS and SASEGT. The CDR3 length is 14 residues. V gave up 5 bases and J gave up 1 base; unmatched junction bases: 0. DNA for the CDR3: TGTGCCAGCAGTACTAGCGGGTCCTACAATGAGCAGTTCTTC. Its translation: CASSTSGSYNEQFF.

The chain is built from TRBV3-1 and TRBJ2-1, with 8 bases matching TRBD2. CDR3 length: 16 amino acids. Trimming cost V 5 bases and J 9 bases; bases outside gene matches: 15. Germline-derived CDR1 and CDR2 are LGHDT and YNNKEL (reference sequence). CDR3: CASSGGLVGRAVEQFF. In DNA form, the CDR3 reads TGTGCCAGCAGCGGAGGTCTTGTCGGGAGGGCTGTTGAGCAGTTCTTC.

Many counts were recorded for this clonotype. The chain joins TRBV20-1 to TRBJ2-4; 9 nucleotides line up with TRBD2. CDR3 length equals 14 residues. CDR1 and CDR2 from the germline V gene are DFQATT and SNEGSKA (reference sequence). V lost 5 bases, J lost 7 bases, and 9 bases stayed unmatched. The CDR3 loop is CSASPTSGLNIQYF. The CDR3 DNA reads TGCAGTGCTTCGCCTACTAGCGGGCTTAACATTCAGTACTTC.

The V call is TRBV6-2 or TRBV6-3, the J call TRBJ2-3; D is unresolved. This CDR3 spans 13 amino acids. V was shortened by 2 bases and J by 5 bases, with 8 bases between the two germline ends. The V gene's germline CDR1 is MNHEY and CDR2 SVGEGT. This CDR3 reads CASSYARIDTQYF. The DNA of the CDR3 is TGTGCCAGCAGTTACGCCCGAATAGATACGCAGTATTTT.

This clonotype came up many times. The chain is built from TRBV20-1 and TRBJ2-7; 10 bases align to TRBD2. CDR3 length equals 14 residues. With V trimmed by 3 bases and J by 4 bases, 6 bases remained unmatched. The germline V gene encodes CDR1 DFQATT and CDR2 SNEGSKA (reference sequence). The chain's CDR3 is CSASVSGRRYEQYF. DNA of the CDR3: TGCAGTGCTAGCGTTAGCGGGAGGAGGTACGAGCAGTACTTC.

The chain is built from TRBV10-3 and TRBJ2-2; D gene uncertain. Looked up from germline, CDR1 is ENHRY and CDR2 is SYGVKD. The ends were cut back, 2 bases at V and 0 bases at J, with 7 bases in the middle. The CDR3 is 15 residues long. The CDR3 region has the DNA TGTGCCATCAGTGAGGCACATACGAACACCGGGGAGCTGTTTTTT. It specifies CAISEAHTNTGELFF.

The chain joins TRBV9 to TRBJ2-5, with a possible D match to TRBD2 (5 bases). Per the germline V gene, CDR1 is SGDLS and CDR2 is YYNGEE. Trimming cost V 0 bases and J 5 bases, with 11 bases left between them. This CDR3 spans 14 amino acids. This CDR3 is CASSVADFWETQYF. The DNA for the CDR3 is TGTGCCAGCAGCGTAGCGGACTTCTGGGAGACCCAGTACTTC.

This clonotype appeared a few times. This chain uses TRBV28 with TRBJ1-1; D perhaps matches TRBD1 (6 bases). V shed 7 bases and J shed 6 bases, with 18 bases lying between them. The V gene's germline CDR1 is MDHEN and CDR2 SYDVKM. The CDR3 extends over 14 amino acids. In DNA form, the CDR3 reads TGTGCCAGCACCTCCGGACAGTTTTTTCCTGAAGCTTTCTTT. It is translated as CASTSGQFFPEAFF.

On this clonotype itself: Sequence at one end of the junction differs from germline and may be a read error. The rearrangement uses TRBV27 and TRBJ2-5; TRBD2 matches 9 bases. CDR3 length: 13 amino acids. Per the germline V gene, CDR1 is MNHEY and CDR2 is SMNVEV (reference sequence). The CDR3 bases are TGTGCCGGCAGGATTAGCGGGGGAGAGACCCAGTACTTC. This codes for CAGRISGGETQYF.

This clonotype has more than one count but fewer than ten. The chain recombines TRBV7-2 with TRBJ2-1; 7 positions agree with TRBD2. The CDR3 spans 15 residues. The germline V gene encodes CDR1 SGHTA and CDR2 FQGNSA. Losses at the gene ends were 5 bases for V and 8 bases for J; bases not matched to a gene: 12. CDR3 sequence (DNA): TGTGCCAGCAGCCCCCGGACTAGGGGTAGGGATGAGCAGTTCTTC. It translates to CASSPRTRGRDEQFF.

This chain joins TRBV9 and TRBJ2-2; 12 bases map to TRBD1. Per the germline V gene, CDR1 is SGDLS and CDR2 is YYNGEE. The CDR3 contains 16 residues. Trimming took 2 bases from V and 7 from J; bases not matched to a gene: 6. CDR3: CASSVGTGGFSGELFF. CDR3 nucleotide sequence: TGTGCCAGCAGCGTTGGGACAGGGGGCTTCAGCGGGGAGCTGTTTTTT. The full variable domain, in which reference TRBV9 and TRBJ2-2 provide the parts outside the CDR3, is DSGVTQTPKHLITATGQRVTLRCSPRSGDLSVYWYQQSLDQGLQFLIQYYNGEERAKGNILERFSAQQFPDLHSELNLSSLELGDSALYFCASSVGTGGFSGELFFGEGSRLTVL.

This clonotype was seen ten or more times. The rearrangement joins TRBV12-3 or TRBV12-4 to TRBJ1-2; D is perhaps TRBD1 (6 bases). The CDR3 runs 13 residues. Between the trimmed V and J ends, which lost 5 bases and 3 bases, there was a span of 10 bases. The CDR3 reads CASSPRQDYGYTF. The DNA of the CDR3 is TGTGCCAGCAGTCCCCGACAGGACTATGGCTACACCTTC.

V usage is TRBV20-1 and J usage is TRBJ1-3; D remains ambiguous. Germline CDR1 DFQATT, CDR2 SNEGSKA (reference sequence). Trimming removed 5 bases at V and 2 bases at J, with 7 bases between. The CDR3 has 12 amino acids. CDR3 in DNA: TGCAGTGCTCGGAGTCCTGGAAACACCATATATTTT. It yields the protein CSARSPGNTIYF.

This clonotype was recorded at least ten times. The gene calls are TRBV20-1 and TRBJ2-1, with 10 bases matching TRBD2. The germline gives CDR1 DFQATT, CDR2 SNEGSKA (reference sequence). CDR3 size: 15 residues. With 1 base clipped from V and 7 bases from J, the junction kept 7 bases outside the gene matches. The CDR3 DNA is TGCAGTGCTAGAGGAGCGGGAGGGCCTTGGAATGAGCAGTTCTTC. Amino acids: CSARGAGGPWNEQFF.

The CDR3 is CSVEKEEVTDTQYF. DNA for the CDR3: TGCAGCGTTGAGAAAGAGGAGGTCACAGATACGCAGTATTTT. This sequence joins TRBV29-1 and TRBJ2-3; TRBD2 might be the D (5 bases). Trimming pared 3 bases from V and 2 bases from J, leaving 12 bases between. The CDR3 contains 14 residues. Germline CDR1 is SQVTM and CDR2 is ANQGSEA.

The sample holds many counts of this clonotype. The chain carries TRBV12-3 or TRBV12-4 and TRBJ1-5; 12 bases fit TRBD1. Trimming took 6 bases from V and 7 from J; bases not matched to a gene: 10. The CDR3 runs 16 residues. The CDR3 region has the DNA TGTGCCAGCAGAGATGGGACAGGGGGCGGCCGGCAGCCCCAGCATTTT. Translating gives CASRDGTGGGRQPQHF.

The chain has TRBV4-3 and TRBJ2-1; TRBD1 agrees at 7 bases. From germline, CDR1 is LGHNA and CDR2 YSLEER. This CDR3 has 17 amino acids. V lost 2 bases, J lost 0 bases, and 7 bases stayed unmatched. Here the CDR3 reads CASSQSSGQSSYNEQFF. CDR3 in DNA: TGCGCCAGCAGCCAATCTTCGGGACAGAGCTCCTACAATGAGCAGTTCTTC.

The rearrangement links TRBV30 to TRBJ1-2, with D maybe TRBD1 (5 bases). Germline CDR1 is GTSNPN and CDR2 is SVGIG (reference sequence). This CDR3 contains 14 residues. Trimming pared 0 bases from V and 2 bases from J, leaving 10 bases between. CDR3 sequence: CAWSVLRGNYGYTF. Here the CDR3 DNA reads TGTGCCTGGAGTGTACTGAGGGGCAACTATGGCTACACCTTC.